These 26 T cell receptor beta chains share one sample of origin, sequenced in a study of OX40 agonist ivuxolimab in advanced cancers. The repertoire was sequenced with immunoSEQ multiplex PCR; TCRdb's copy has only in-frame clones and lacks some. The sample consists of approximately 58,000 clones, around 90% of them appearing once. The sample here was CD4+ or CD8+ T cells sorted from blood, taken in a trial of the OX40 agonist ivuxolimab. These receptors all stem from an adult with an advanced solid tumor such as melanoma, head and neck, liver or kidney cancer.

This rearrangement joins TRBV5-1 to TRBJ2-7, with 7 bases lining up with TRBD1. Germline V lookup: CDR1 SGHRS, CDR2 YFSETQ. The CDR3 length is 15 residues. V shed 0 bases and J 6 bases; nucleotides not matched to a gene: 9. DNA for the CDR3: TGCGCCAGCAGCTTGGCCGGGACAGACTGGTCCGAGCAGTACTTC. Residues: CASSLAGTDWSEQYF.

Worth noting for this clone: This sample also contains other DNA sequences that code for the same CDR3. The gene calls are TRBV5-1 and TRBJ2-2; D is unresolved. The ends were cut back, 0 bases at V and 0 bases at J, with 9 bases in the middle. CDR1 is SGHRS, CDR2 YFSETQ, per germline. This CDR3 comprises 16 residues. CDR3 amino acids: CASSLAGGANTGELFF. CDR3 sequence (DNA): TGCGCCAGCAGCTTGGCTGGCGGCGCGAACACCGGGGAGCTGTTTTTT.

The gene calls are TRBV6-1 and TRBJ2-1, with 9 positions matching TRBD2. This CDR3 has 15 residues. Germline V gene sequence: CDR1 MNHNS, CDR2 SASEGT. Trimming took 6 bases from V and 0 from J; bases not matched to a gene: 3. DNA of the CDR3: TGTGCCAGCAGCCTAGCGGGATCCTCCTACAATGAGCAGTTCTTC. It translates to CASSLAGSSYNEQFF.

This clone was detected a few times. The V gene is TRBV4-1, the J gene TRBJ2-5, with a possible D match to TRBD2 (6 bases). Germline V gives CDR1 MGHRA, CDR2 YSYEKL. V gave up 0 bases and J gave up 5 bases, with 13 bases separating them. CDR3 size: 15 residues. The CDR3 protein is CASSQDQDGGETQYF. The CDR3 nucleotides read TGCGCCAGCAGCCAAGATCAGGATGGAGGGGAGACCCAGTACTTC.

The chain employs TRBV19 and TRBJ1-2, with 7 bases fitting TRBD1. The CDR3 has 13 residues. J gave up 6 bases and V 5 bases, and 6 bases lay outside the gene matches. Germline V gene sequence: CDR1 LNHDA, CDR2 SQIVND (reference sequence). The CDR3 bases are TGTGCCAGTAGTGTGGGACAGTGGGATGGCTACACCTTC. It is translated as CASSVGQWDGYTF.

The gene calls are TRBV4-3 and TRBJ2-2; 9 bases match TRBD2. Germline V lookup: CDR1 LGHNA, CDR2 YSLEER. V trimming: 1 base; J trimming: 6 bases; junction bases outside the gene matches: 15. The CDR3 length is 19 residues. CDR3: CASSQGILGEAGGPGELFF. The CDR3 coding sequence is TGCGCCAGCAGCCAAGGCATCCTAGGGGAAGCGGGAGGTCCCGGGGAGCTGTTTTTT.

CDR3 bases: TGTGCCAGCAGACGGGAAGAGAGAACTGAAGCTTTCTTT. This sequence encodes CASRREERTEAFF. The chain combines TRBV2 with TRBJ1-1; unclear D gene. V lost 6 bases and J lost 5, with 13 bases in between. The germline V gene has CDR1 SNHLY and CDR2 FYNNEI. The CDR3 extends over 13 amino acids.

The chain carries TRBV10-1 and TRBJ2-6; D tentatively reads TRBD1 or TRBD2 (5 bases each). Looked up from germline, CDR1 is WNHNN and CDR2 is SYGVQD (reference sequence). CDR3 size: 17 residues. The V and J ends lost 5 bases and 0 bases respectively, with 14 bases between them. The CDR3 nucleotides read TGCGCCAGCAGTCCCGGGACGGAACCCTCTGGGGCCAACGTCCTGACTTTC. Translating it yields CASSPGTEPSGANVLTF.

This chain joins TRBV27 and TRBJ2-7; 13 bases fit TRBD2. The CDR3 length is 16 residues. CDR1 and CDR2 from the germline V gene are MNHEY and SMNVEV (reference sequence). Trimming at V came to 5 bases and at J to 2 bases, leaving 6 bases not matched to a gene. CDR3 in DNA: TGTGCCAGCAGTCGCCAAGGGACTAGCGGGGCCTACGAGCAGTACTTC. This sequence encodes CASSRQGTSGAYEQYF.

The chain employs TRBV5-4 and TRBJ1-1; unclear D gene. Germline V CDR1 and CDR2: SGHNT, YYREEE (reference sequence). Trimming removed 5 bases from V and 4 bases from J, with 12 bases in between. This CDR3 region has 13 residues. The CDR3 is CASSYPGTTEAFF. CDR3 in DNA: TGTGCCAGCAGTTATCCGGGCACCACTGAAGCTTTCTTT.

The gene calls are TRBV13 and TRBJ1-5; D uncertain. CDR1 and CDR2 from the germline V gene are PRHDT and FYEKMQ (reference sequence). V was shortened by 5 bases and J by 4 bases, with 6 bases between the two germline ends. The CDR3 extends over 12 amino acids. The CDR3 loop reads CASSLLNQPQHF. CDR3 coding DNA: TGTGCCAGCAGCCTTCTAAATCAGCCCCAGCATTTT.

The gene calls are TRBV14 and TRBJ1-3; D call uncertain. In germline, CDR1 is SGHDN, CDR2 FVKESK. CDR3 length: 16 residues. V lost 5 bases and J lost 0, with 14 bases in between. This CDR3 is CASSKGRETSGNTIYF. The CDR3 DNA sequence: TGTGCCAGCAGCAAAGGTCGGGAGACCTCTGGAAACACCATATATTTT.

J is TRBJ2-7 and V is TRBV2; D remains ambiguous. CDR3 length equals 13 residues. Germline CDR1 SNHLY, CDR2 FYNNEI. Between the trimmed V and J ends, which lost 4 bases and 1 base, there was a span of 8 bases. The CDR3: CASSALGSYEQYF. CDR3 bases: TGTGCCAGCAGTGCCCTGGGGTCCTACGAGCAGTACTTC.

This clone has a single count. This rearrangement joins TRBV28 to TRBJ2-3; 8 bases fit TRBD2. V was clipped by 6 bases and J by 5 bases; unmatched bases: 13. This CDR3 spans 16 amino acids. Germline V gene sequence: CDR1 MDHEN, CDR2 SYDVKM. The CDR3 DNA reads as TGTGCCAGCAGCGGGGGGGCGGGAGGACATGAAGATACGCAGTATTTT. It encodes CASSGGAGGHEDTQYF.

This clone has only a few counts. This chain joins TRBV6-1 and TRBJ1-5; D call uncertain. V dropped 6 bases and J dropped 6 bases, with 12 bases sitting between them. CDR1 MNHNS and CDR2 SASEGT come from the germline V gene. This CDR3 is built from 13 residues. CDR3 in DNA: TGTGCCAGCAGGAAAGTCGAGGGTCAGCCCCAGCATTTT. This sequence encodes CASRKVEGQPQHF.

The chain links TRBV27 to TRBJ2-2; D is undetermined. The CDR3 is 14 residues long. V lost 2 bases and J 1 base, leaving 5 bases between the germline ends. Germline V gene lookup returns CDR1 MNHEY and CDR2 SMNVEV (reference sequence). The CDR3 loop is CASSLQVNTGELFF. CDR3 DNA: TGTGCCAGCAGTTTACAGGTGAACACCGGGGAGCTGTTTTTT.

The chain uses TRBV29-1 and TRBJ1-2; no definite D call. V was shortened by 1 base and J by 4 bases, with 10 bases between the two germline ends. The CDR3 is made up of 13 amino acids. The V gene's germline CDR1 is SQVTM and CDR2 ANQGSEA. The CDR3 reads CSVEGKETYGYTF. The CDR3 DNA sequence: TGCAGCGTTGAAGGAAAAGAAACCTATGGCTACACCTTC.

The V gene is TRBV18, the J gene TRBJ2-3; TRBD1 agrees at 7 bases. Per germline, CDR1 KGHSH and CDR2 LQKENI. There are 15 residues in the CDR3. The V segment lost 2 bases and the J segment 2 bases; nucleotides outside the gene matches: 4. The CDR3 reads CASSPYGTDTDTQYF. The CDR3, as DNA: TGTGCCAGCTCACCATATGGGACAGACACAGATACGCAGTATTTT.

This rearrangement joins TRBV5-1 to TRBJ2-7; weak D call: TRBD1 (5 bases). V lost 3 bases and J lost 4, with 14 bases in between. Germline CDR1 is SGHRS and CDR2 is YFSETQ. The length of the CDR3 is 14 residues. CDR3 amino acids: CASSSDIQEYEQYF. CDR3 nucleotide sequence: TGCGCCAGCAGCTCCGACATACAGGAATACGAGCAGTACTTC.

This chain uses TRBV5-1 with TRBJ2-1; the D gene is possibly TRBD1 (6 bases). This CDR3 has 14 residues. Trimming stripped 3 bases from V and 8 bases from J, with 15 bases between. Germline V CDR1 and CDR2: SGHRS, YFSETQ. The CDR3 is CASSWGLGSDEQFF. CDR3 DNA sequence: TGCGCCAGCAGCTGGGGGCTGGGGTCGGATGAGCAGTTCTTC.

The chain carries TRBV19 and TRBJ2-1, with D tentatively TRBD1 (5 bases). There are 14 residues in the CDR3. Germline loops: CDR1 LNHDA, CDR2 SQIVND (reference sequence). V was trimmed by 1 base and J by 6 bases, leaving 10 bases between them. The CDR3 nucleotides read TGTGCCAGTAGTATAGTAAATCAGGGCAATGAGCAGTTCTTC. Its translation: CASSIVNQGNEQFF.

The V and J genes are TRBV30 and TRBJ2-3, with 10 bases that match TRBD2. In germline, CDR1 is GTSNPN, CDR2 SVGIG (reference sequence). V trimming: 5 bases; J trimming: 5 bases; junction bases outside the gene matches: 13. This CDR3 has 16 residues. The CDR3 nucleotides are TGTGCCTGGGCCCCGGGGCTAGCGGGAGTGATAGATACGCAGTATTTT. Translation: CAWAPGLAGVIDTQYF.

The chain is built from TRBV5-1 and TRBJ1-1; tentative D call: TRBD1 (5 bases). V was clipped by 2 bases and J by 4 bases, with 12 bases between them. From germline, CDR1 is SGHRS and CDR2 YFSETQ. The CDR3 is 14 amino acids. Here the CDR3 reads CASSLGTEGTEAFF. In nucleotides, the CDR3 is TGCGCCAGCAGCTTAGGGACGGAGGGCACTGAAGCTTTCTTT.

This clone was picked up a small number of times. The chain combines TRBV11-2 with TRBJ2-2; D possibly corresponds to TRBD2 (5 bases). The CDR3 runs 15 residues. V lost 7 bases to trimming and J lost 6 bases, with 18 bases between them. Germline V gene sequence: CDR1 SGHAT, CDR2 FQNNGV. CDR3 in amino acids: CASTASGWVAGELFF. The CDR3 DNA reads as TGTGCCAGCACCGCCTCGGGGTGGGTAGCCGGGGAGCTGTTTTTT.

The chain has TRBV11-2 and TRBJ2-1; no clear D gene. The CDR3 extends over 14 amino acids. Looked up from germline, CDR1 is SGHAT and CDR2 is FQNNGV. Trimming removed 1 base from V and 5 bases from J, with 9 bases in between. The CDR3 reads CASSLGYRNNEQFF. Here the CDR3 DNA reads TGTGCCAGCAGCTTAGGGTACCGCAACAATGAGCAGTTCTTC.

The chain couples TRBV5-5 to TRBJ1-4; no clear D. The ends were cut back, 1 base at V and 4 bases at J, with 5 bases in the middle. CDR1 is SGHKS, CDR2 YYEKEE, per germline (reference sequence). This CDR3 region has 13 residues. CDR3 in amino acids: CASSLSVNEKLFF. CDR3 coding DNA: TGTGCCAGCAGCTTGTCGGTTAATGAAAAACTGTTTTTT.